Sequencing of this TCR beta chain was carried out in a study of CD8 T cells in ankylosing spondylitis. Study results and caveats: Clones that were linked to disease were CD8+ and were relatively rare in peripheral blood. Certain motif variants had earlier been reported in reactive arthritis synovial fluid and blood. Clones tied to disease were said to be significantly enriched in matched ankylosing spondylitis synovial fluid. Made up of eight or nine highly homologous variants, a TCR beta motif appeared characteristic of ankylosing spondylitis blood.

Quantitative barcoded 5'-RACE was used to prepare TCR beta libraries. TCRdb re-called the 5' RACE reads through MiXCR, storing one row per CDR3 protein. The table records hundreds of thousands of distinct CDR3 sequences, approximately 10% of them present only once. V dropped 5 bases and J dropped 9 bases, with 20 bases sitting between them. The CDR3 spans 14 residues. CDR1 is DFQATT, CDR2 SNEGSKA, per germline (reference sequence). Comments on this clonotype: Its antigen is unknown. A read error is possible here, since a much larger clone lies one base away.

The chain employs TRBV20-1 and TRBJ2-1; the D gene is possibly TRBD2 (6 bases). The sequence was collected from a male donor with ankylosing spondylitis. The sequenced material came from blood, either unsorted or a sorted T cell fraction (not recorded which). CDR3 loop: CSAPSGSSRVEQFF. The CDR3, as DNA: TGCAGTGCTCCATCCGGGAGTAGCAGGGTTGAGCAGTTCTTC.